These 10 T cell receptor beta chains were all obtained from the same sample, sequenced in a study. TCRdb re-analysed the 5' RACE reads in MiXCR, keeping a single row per CDR3 protein. Of fewer than 10,000 distinct CDR3 sequences detected, more than 30% appear once; the ten largest clones hold 6.6%. What was sequenced was tumor-infiltrating memory CD4+ T cells sorted from the breast tumor. Subset specified: memory CD4+ T cells, CD4+CD45RO+CD25-. The receptors were gathered from a female donor with breast cancer.

This clonotype has just a few counts. CDR3 in amino acids: CSAPKGRGREQYF. The DNA of the CDR3 is TGCAGTGCCCCCAAAGGCAGGGGGCGCGAGCAGTACTTC. This chain links TRBV20-1 with TRBJ2-7; 8 nucleotides align to TRBD1. With 6 bases clipped from V and 6 bases from J, the junction kept 10 bases outside the gene matches. The CDR3 contains 13 residues. Germline CDR1 DFQATT, CDR2 SNEGSKA (reference sequence).

In its sample, this clonotype was seen a few times. This chain connects TRBV5-1 to TRBJ1-4; possibly TRBD1 for D (5 bases). Germline V lookup: CDR1 SGHRS, CDR2 YFSETQ. V was trimmed by 0 bases and J by 5 bases, leaving 17 bases between them. This CDR3 spans 17 amino acids. Here the CDR3 DNA reads TGCGCCAGCAGCTTGGCCCCAACGGGGGGAGAGAATGAAAAACTGTTTTTT. It codes for CASSLAPTGGENEKLFF.

The rearrangement links TRBV5-1 to TRBJ2-7; D is ambiguous. This CDR3 is built from 15 residues. The V and J ends lost 0 bases and 3 bases respectively, with 13 bases between them. Germline V lookup: CDR1 SGHRS, CDR2 YFSETQ. The chain's CDR3 is CASSLVGFLDYEQYF. In DNA form, the CDR3 reads TGCGCCAGCAGCTTGGTAGGATTTTTAGACTACGAGCAGTACTTC.

V is TRBV11-2 and J is TRBJ1-6; the match to TRBD1 covers 9 bases. From germline, CDR1 is SGHAT and CDR2 FQNNGV. V was pared by 7 bases and J by 4 bases, with 11 bases of the junction left unmatched. The CDR3 contains 17 residues. The CDR3 is CASTDLTGGRYNSPLHF. The CDR3, as DNA: TGTGCCAGCACCGACCTGACAGGGGGGAGATATAATTCACCCCTCCACTTT. Full variable domain (rest looked up from reference TRBV11-2 and TRBJ1-6): EAGVAQSPRYKIIEKRQSVAFWCNPISGHATLYWYQQILGQGPKLLIQFQNNGVVDDSQLPKDRFSAERLKGVDSTLKIQPAKLEDSAVYLCASTDLTGGRYNSPLHFGNGTRLTVT.

With regard to this clonotype: An end of the junction does not agree with germline; a read error may underlie this. V usage is TRBV20-1 and J usage is TRBJ1-1; D might be TRBD1 (5 bases). The CDR3 consists of 13 residues. Per germline, CDR1 DFQATT and CDR2 SNEGSKA (reference sequence). CDR3 region: CSAGADSNTEALF. CDR3 coding DNA: TGCAGTGCAGGCGCCGACAGTAACACTGAAGCTCTCTTT.

This chain joins TRBV3-1 and TRBJ2-1, with D perhaps matching TRBD2 (5 bases). Germline CDR1 reads LGHDT; CDR2 reads YNNKEL (reference sequence). V was clipped by 1 base and J by 6 bases, with 13 bases between them. CDR3 size: 15 residues. In DNA form, the CDR3 reads TGTGCCAGCAGCCAAGGGCCGGGATGGAGCAATGAGCAGTTCTTC. Its protein product is CASSQGPGWSNEQFF.

CDR3 region: CASSQGTGETYEQYF. The CDR3 region has the DNA TGCGCCAGCAGCCAGGGGACAGGGGAAACCTACGAGCAGTACTTC. The chain links TRBV4-1 to TRBJ2-7, with 10 nucleotides matching TRBD1. The CDR3 is 15 residues long. After removal of 3 bases from V and 2 bases from J, the junction contained 4 bases not matched to a gene. Germline CDR1 and CDR2: MGHRA and YSYEKL.

About this clonotype: A much larger clone lies one base from this, so it may be a read error. This chain links TRBV27 with TRBJ1-2, with TRBD1 as a possible D gene (5 bases). This CDR3 has 18 residues. The germline V gene has CDR1 MNHEY and CDR2 SMNVEV (reference sequence). CDR3 nucleotide sequence: TGTGCCAGCAGTCCCTCCCCCGCCAGGGTTAAATCTAACTATGGCCACACCTTC. Its protein is CASSPSPARVKSNYGHTF.

This sequence joins TRBV11-1 and TRBJ2-2; 9 bases are shared with TRBD2. CDR1 is SGHAT and CDR2 is FQDESV in the germline V gene (reference sequence). The CDR3 extends over 19 amino acids. V was clipped by 6 bases and J by 4 bases; unmatched bases: 18. CDR3: CASRHRPAGGPASTGELFF. As DNA, the CDR3 is TGTGCCAGCAGGCACCGACCAGCGGGGGGACCCGCCAGCACCGGGGAGCTGTTTTTT. Full variable domain (missing parts from reference TRBV11-1 and TRBJ2-2): EAEVAQSPRYKITEKSQAVAFWCDPISGHATLYWYRQILGQGPELLVQFQDESVVDDSQLPKDRFSAERLKGVDSTLKIQPAELGDSAMYLCASRHRPAGGPASTGELFFGEGSRLTVL.

This rearrangement joins TRBV20-1 to TRBJ2-3; no reliable D call. V lost 0 bases, J lost 5 bases, and 6 bases lay in between. This CDR3 has 12 residues. From germline, CDR1 is DFQATT and CDR2 SNEGSKA (reference sequence). The CDR3 DNA sequence: TGCAGTGCTAGAGACTGGAGAGATACGCAGTATTTT. Translated, it gives CSARDWRDTQYF.